What follows describes a single T cell receptor (beta chain). Its antigen remains unknown. The data derive from a study of CD4+ T cells in melanoma. Only in-frame clones appear in the TCRdb table, and some are missing; sequencing was by immunoSEQ multiplex PCR. The sample contains 13,000 to 15,000 clones, roughly 69% of which appear only once. Germline assignment: CDR1 MNHEY and CDR2 SVGAGI. V lost 2 bases and J lost 6, with 13 bases in between. CDR3 size: 15 residues. Overall study results and limits: A reported correlation linked neoantigen-specific CD4+ T cells to CD8+, macrophage and B cell function.

This TCR was sampled from a human donor with melanoma. Material for sequencing was cells from a culture (not recorded whether cultured in vitro). This chain joins TRBV6-5 and TRBJ2-2; the D gene is possibly TRBD2 (6 bases). The DNA of the CDR3 is TGTGCCAGCAGTTACGGGACTGCAAGGGCCGGGGAGCTGTTTTTT. This sequence encodes CASSYGTARAGELFF.